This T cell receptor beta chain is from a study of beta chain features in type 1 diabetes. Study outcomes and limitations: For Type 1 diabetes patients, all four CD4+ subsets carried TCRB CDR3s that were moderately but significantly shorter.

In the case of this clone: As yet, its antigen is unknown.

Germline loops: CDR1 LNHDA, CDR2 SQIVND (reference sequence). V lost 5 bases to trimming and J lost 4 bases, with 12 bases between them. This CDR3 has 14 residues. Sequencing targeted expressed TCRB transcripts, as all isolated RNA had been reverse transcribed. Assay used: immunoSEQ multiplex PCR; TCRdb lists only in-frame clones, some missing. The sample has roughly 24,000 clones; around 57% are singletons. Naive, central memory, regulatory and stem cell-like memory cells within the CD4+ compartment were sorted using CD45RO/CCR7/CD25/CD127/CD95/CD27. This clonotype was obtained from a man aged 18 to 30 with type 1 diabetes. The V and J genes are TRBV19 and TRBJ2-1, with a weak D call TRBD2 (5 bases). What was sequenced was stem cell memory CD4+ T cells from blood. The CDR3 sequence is CASSPPTGYNEQFF. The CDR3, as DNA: TGTGCCAGTAGTCCCCCGACGGGATACAATGAGCAGTTCTTC.